The sample holds a few counts of the clone carrying this T cell receptor delta chain. TCRdb fed the RT-PCR reads to CATT. The sample includes about 3,200 delta-chain clones, roughly 2% of them seen just once. The record originates from a study of gamma-delta T cells after stem cell transplantation. The sequenced sample was gamma-delta T cells. The clonotype originates from a human donor. It is not recorded whose cells these are; they may come from a transplant donor.

In nucleotides, the CDR3 is TGTGCCTGTGACGTACTGGGGGATACCCGGTACACCGATAAACTCATCTTT. It is translated as CACDVLGDTRYTDKLIF. This chain uses TRDV2 with TRDJ1; the match to TRDD3 covers 12 bases. The V and J ends lost 3 bases and 0 bases, in that order; junction bases with no gene match: 7. This CDR3 has 17 residues. Per germline, CDR1 GEAIGNYY and CDR2 EKD.